This entry lists 11 T cell receptor beta chains sequenced from one sample in a study of CD8 T cells in Susac syndrome. An input of about 0.5 to 1 ug of RNA was subjected to reverse transcription using random hexamers. From the immunoSEQ multiplex PCR reads, TCRdb called clonotypes with MiXCR, one entry per CDR3 protein. The sample shows some 140,000 distinct CDR3 sequences, around 95% of them seen only once. Sequences were obtained from CD8+ T cells from PBMCs. Receptor source: a human donor with Susac syndrome.

The chain is built from TRBV27 and TRBJ1-6; D uncertain. Germline CDR1 and CDR2: MNHEY and SMNVEV (reference sequence). The V end was cut by 3 bases, the J end by 7 bases, with 10 bases between. This CDR3 is built from 14 residues. CDR3 DNA sequence: TGTGCCAGCAGTTTTTCGGGCTCCAATTCACCCCTCCACTTT. Amino acids: CASSFSGSNSPLHF.

The chain links TRBV9 to TRBJ2-1; TRBD2 matches 9 bases. The CDR3 spans 16 residues. Trimming cost V 5 bases and J 6 bases; bases outside gene matches: 12. The germline CDR1 and CDR2 sequences are SGDLS and YYNGEE. CDR3 in amino acids: CASRPSLAGNVNEQFF. CDR3 in DNA: TGTGCCAGCAGACCATCCCTAGCGGGAAATGTCAATGAGCAGTTCTTC.

The chain uses TRBV29-1 and TRBJ2-3, with D unclear. The V gene lost 4 bases and the J gene lost 6 bases, with 11 bases spanning the gap. The CDR3 runs 12 residues. Germline V gene data show CDR1 as SQVTM and CDR2 as ANQGSEA. CDR3 DNA: TGCAGCGTTGGGGGTGTATCTGATACGCAGTATTTT. It specifies CSVGGVSDTQYF.

The chain is built from TRBV5-4 and TRBJ2-7; possible D gene TRBD1, 5 bases. The CDR3 is 12 residues long. V shed 5 bases and J shed 3 bases, with 9 bases lying between them. Germline V lookup: CDR1 SGHNT, CDR2 YYREEE (reference sequence). CDR3 amino acids: CASRDIGYEQYF. CDR3 in DNA: TGTGCCAGCAGGGACATCGGCTACGAGCAGTACTTC.

CDR3 residues: CASSQRESRGSTDTQYF. As DNA, the CDR3 is TGTGCCAGCAGCCAGCGAGAGAGTAGGGGGAGCACAGATACGCAGTATTTT. This sequence joins TRBV4-2 and TRBJ2-3; a weak D match, TRBD1 (6 bases). Between the trimmed V and J ends, which lost 3 bases and 0 bases, there was a span of 16 bases. This CDR3 is built from 17 residues. Germline V gives CDR1 LGHNA, CDR2 YNFKEQ.

This sequence joins TRBV12-3 or TRBV12-4 and TRBJ1-2; perhaps TRBD1 as D (5 bases). V lost 3 bases and J lost 0, with 11 bases in between. This CDR3 is 15 amino acids long. The CDR3 DNA reads TGTGCCAGCAGTTTCGGGGACGCCTCTAACTATGGCTACACCTTC. This gives the protein CASSFGDASNYGYTF.

This clonotype occurred once. The chain uses TRBV30 and TRBJ1-2, with 7 bases identical to TRBD1. J lost 3 bases, V lost 5 bases, and 9 bases had no gene match. CDR3 length: 14 amino acids. In germline, CDR1 is GTSNPN, CDR2 SVGIG (reference sequence). CDR3 amino acids: CAWVFTGADYGYTF. The CDR3 DNA follows: TGTGCCTGGGTCTTTACAGGGGCGGACTATGGCTACACCTTC.

As for this clonotype: Germline is not matched at one junction end, which may reflect a read error. The CDR3, as DNA: TGTGCCAGCAGTTTAACAGGGCAGGGTGAAGTTTTCTTT. This codes for CASSLTGQGEVFF. The genes are TRBV27 and TRBJ1-1; D is perhaps TRBD1 (6 bases). CDR1 and CDR2 (germline): MNHEY, SMNVEV (reference sequence). The CDR3 has 13 amino acids.

The chain has TRBV12-5 and TRBJ2-1; TRBD2 aligns across 10 bases. Per germline, CDR1 LGHNT and CDR2 FRNRAP. V shed 10 bases and J 5 bases; nucleotides not matched to a gene: 14. This CDR3 spans 16 amino acids. CDR3 DNA sequence: TGTGCTACCCTCGGGGCTAGCGGGAGTTGGAACAATGAGCAGTTCTTC. Translated: CATLGASGSWNNEQFF.

The chain recombines TRBV4-1 with TRBJ1-5; TRBD1 might be the D (5 bases). The CDR3 is 17 amino acids. CDR1 and CDR2 from the germline V gene are MGHRA and YSYEKL. With 0 bases removed from V and 0 bases from J, the gap between germline ends came to 12 bases. CDR3 bases: TGCGCCAGCAGCCAAGATCCTCGACAGTATAGCAATCAGCCCCAGCATTTT. This encodes CASSQDPRQYSNQPQHF.

The rearrangement uses TRBV9 and TRBJ2-7; weak D call: TRBD2 (6 bases). The CDR3 is made up of 14 amino acids. V was cut by 0 bases and J by 2 bases, with 9 bases left in between. The germline V gene encodes CDR1 SGDLS and CDR2 YYNGEE. The CDR3 coding sequence is TGTGCCAGCAGCGTAGAGGAGGGGACCTACGAGCAGTACTTC. Protein product: CASSVEEGTYEQYF.